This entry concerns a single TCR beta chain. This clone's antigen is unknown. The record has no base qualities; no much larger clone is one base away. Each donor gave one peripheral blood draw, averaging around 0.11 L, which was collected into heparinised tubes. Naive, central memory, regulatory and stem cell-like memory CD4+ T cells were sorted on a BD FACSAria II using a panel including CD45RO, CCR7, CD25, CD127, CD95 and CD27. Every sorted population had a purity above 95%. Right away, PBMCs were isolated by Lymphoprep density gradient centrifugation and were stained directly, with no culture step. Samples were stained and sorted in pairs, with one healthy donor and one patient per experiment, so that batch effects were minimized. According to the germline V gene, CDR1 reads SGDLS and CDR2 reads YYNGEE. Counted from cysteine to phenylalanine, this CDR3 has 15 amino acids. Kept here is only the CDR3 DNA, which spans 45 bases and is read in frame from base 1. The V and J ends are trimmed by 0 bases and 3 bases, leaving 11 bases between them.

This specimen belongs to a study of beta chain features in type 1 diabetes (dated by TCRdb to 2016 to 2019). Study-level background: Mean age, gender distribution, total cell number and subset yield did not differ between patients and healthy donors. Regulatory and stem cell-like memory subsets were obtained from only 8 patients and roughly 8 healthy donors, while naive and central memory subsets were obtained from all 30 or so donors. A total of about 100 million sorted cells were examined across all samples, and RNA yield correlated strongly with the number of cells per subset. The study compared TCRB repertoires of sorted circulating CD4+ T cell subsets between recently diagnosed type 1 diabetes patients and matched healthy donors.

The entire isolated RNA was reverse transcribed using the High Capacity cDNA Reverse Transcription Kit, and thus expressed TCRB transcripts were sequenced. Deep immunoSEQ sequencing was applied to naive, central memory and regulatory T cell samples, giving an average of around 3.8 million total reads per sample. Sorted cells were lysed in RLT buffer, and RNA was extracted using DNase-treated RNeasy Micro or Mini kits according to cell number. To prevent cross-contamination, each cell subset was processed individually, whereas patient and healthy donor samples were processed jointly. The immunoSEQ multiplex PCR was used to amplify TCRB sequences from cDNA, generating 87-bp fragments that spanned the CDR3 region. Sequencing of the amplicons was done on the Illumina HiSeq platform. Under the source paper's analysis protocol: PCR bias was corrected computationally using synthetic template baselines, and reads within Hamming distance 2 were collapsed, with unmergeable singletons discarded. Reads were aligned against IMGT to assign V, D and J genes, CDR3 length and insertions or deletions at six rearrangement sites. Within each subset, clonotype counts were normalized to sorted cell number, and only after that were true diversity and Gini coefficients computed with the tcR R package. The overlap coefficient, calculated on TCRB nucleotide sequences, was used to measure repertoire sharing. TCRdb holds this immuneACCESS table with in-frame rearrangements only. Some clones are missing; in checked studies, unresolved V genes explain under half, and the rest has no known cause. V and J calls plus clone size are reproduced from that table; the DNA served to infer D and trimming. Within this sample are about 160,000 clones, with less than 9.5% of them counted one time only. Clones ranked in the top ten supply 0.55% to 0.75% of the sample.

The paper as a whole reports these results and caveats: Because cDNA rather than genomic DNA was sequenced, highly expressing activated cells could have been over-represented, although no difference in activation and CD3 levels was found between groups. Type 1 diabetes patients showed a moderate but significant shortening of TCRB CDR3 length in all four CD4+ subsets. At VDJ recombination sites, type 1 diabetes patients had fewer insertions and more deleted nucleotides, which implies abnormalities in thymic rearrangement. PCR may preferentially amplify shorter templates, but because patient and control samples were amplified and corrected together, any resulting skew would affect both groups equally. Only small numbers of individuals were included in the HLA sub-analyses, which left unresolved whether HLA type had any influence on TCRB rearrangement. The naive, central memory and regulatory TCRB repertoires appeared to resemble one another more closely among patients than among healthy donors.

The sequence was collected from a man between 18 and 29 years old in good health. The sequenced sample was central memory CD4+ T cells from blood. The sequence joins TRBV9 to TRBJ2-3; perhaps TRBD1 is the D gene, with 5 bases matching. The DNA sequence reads TGTGCCAGCAGCGTAGAAGGGGCCGGGACAGATACGCAGTATTTT. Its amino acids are CASSVEGAGTDTQYF.